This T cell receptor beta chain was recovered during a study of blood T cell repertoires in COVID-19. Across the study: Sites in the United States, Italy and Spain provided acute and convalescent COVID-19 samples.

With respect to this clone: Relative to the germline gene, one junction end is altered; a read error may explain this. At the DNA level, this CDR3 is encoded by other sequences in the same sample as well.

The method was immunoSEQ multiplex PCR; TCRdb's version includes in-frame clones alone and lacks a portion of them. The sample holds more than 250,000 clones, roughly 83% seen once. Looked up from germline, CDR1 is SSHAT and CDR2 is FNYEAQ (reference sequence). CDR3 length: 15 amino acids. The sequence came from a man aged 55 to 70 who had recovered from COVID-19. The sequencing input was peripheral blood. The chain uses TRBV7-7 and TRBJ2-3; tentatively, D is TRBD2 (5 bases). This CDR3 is CASSLGLAGTDTQYF. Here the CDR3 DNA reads TGTGCTAGCAGCTTAGGCCTAGCTGGGACAGATACGCAGTATTTT.